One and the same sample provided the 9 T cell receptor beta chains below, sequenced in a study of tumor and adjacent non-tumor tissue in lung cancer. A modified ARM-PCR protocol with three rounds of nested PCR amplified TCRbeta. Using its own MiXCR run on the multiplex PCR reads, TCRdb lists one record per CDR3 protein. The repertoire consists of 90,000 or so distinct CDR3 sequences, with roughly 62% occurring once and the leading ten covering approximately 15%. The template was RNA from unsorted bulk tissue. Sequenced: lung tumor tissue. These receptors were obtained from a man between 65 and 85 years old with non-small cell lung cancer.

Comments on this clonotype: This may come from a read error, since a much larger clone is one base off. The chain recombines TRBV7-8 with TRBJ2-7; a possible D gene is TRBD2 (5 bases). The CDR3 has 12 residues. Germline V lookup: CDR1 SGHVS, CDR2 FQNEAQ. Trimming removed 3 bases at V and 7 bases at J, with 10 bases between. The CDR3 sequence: CASSFSTGEQYF. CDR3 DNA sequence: TGTGCCAGCAGCTTCTCGACGGGAGAGCAGTACTTC.

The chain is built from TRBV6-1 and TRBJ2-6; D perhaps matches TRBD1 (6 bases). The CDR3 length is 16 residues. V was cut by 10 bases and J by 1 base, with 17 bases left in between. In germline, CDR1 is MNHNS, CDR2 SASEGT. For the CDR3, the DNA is TGTGCCATCAATGCCGAGGACAGTTCTGGGGCCAACGTCCTGACTTTC. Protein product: CAINAEDSSGANVLTF.

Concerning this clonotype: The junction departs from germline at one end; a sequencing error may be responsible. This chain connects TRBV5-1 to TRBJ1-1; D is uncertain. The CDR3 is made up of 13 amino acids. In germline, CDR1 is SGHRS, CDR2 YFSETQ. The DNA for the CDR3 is TGCGCCTGCAGCGAATGGGGGAACACTGAAGCTTTCTTT. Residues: CACSEWGNTEAFF.

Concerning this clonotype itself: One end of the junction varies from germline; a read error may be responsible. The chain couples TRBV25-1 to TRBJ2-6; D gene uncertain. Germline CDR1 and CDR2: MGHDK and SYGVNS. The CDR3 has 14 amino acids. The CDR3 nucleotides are TGTCCCAGCAGTGCCCTCAGTAGGGCCAACGTCCTGACTTTC. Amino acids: CPSSALSRANVLTF.

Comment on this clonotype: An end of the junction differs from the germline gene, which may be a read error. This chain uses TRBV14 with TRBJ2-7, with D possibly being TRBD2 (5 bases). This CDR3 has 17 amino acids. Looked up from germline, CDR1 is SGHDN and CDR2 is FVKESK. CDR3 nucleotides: TGTGCCAGCATCCAAGATCGACGGGGAACCCCCTACTACGAGCAGTACTTC. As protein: CASIQDRRGTPYYEQYF.

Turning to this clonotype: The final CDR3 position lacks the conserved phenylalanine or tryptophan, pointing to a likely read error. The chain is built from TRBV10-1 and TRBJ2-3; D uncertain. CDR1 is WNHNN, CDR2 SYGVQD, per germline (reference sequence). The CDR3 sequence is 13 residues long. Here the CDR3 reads CVSRRHNTDTQYY. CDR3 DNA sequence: TGCGTCAGCAGGAGACACAACACAGATACGCAGTATTAT.

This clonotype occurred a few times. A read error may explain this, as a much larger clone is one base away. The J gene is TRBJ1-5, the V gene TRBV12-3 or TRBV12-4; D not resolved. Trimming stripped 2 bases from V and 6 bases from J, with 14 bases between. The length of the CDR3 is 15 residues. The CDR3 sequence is CASSLTGVGSQPQHF. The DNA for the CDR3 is TGTGCCAGCAGTTTAACCGGTGTAGGGAGTCAGCCCCAGCATTTT.

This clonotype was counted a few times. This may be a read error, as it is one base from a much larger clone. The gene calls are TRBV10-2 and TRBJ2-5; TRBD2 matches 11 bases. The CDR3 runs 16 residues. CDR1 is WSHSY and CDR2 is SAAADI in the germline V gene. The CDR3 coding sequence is TGCGCCGGCAGTGAGTTTAGCGGGAGGGCGAGAGAGACCCAGTACTTC. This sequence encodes CAGSEFSGRARETQYF.

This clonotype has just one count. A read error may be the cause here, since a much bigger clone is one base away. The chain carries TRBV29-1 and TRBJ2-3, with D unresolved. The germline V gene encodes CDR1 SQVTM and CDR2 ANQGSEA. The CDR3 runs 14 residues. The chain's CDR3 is CSVSLLGNTDMQYF. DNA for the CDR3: TGCAGCGTCTCCCTTCTGGGAAACACAGATATGCAGTATTTT.